The 5 T cell receptor beta chains given below trace back to one sample, sequenced in a study of human T cells and chemical hapten exposure (dated by TCRdb to the early 2020s). This specimen's time point label, interpreted: healthy volunteer bleed at 2 weeks. Total RNA was isolated from unfractionated whole blood collected in Tempus Blood RNA tubes. Receptor amplification or capture employed RACE. The run used a NextSeq 500. TCRdb applied fastp at Q25 and MiXCR to the public reads, then kept only in-frame beta chains. Each entry merges the rows of one CDR3 protein and shows their most common DNA and genes. The sample contains around 130,000 distinct CDR3 sequences, roughly 9% of them found a single time. About 2% of the sample belongs to the ten largest clones. Source material: whole blood. The receptors originated from a male donor in good health. Some clones in this sample may be carry-over from other donors' samples.

This clonotype was seen only a few times. As DNA, the CDR3 is TGTGCCAGCAGCTCACGGCCGGAGACCCAGTACTTC. Translating gives CASSSRPETQYF. The V and J genes are TRBV7-6 and TRBJ2-5; the D is unclear. The ends were cut back, 4 bases at V and 5 bases at J, with 8 bases in the middle. CDR3 length: 12 residues. Germline-derived CDR1 and CDR2 are SGHVS and FNYEAQ.

J is TRBJ1-1 and V is TRBV11-2; 10 bases agree with TRBD1. The germline gives CDR1 SGHAT, CDR2 FQNNGV. This CDR3 has 18 residues. V lost 3 bases and J lost 0; bases outside the gene matches: 10. The CDR3 protein is CASSFPRTGGLMNTEAFF. CDR3 DNA sequence: TGTGCCAGCAGCTTTCCCCGGACAGGGGGATTGATGAACACTGAAGCTTTCTTT.

The chain is built from TRBV7-2 and TRBJ1-1; TRBD1 might be the D (6 bases). Germline V CDR1 and CDR2: SGHTA, FQGNSA. V gave up 5 bases and J gave up 4 bases, with 11 bases separating them. The CDR3 has 13 amino acids. The CDR3 DNA reads as TGTGCCAGCAGCCCCCAGGGGTTCACTGAAGCTTTCTTT. Translation: CASSPQGFTEAFF.

This clonotype was observed a few times. This chain uses TRBV4-3 with TRBJ2-5, with D tentatively TRBD1 or TRBD2 (5 bases each). V lost 0 bases, J lost 7 bases, and 15 bases lay in between. This CDR3 is built from 15 residues. Looked up from germline, CDR1 is LGHNA and CDR2 is YSLEER. CDR3 nucleotides: TGCGCCAGCAGCCAAGAGGGGGACCAAACCTCGACCCAGTACTTC. Encoded protein: CASSQEGDQTSTQYF.

Concerning this clonotype itself: The junction departs from germline at one end; a sequencing error may be responsible. V is TRBV4-3 and J is TRBJ2-7, with TRBD1 matching 7 bases. Germline V CDR1 and CDR2: LGHNA, YSLEER. The CDR3 has 17 residues. CDR3 DNA: TGCGCCAGCAGCCAAGATGTCGGTGGGCAGGGGGTGTACGAGCAGTCCTTC. It encodes CASSQDVGGQGVYEQSF.